This T cell receptor (beta chain) was sequenced during a study of shared clonotypes between healthy human individuals. General study findings and limits: It was anticipated that sequencing depth would influence how many clonotypes donors shared. Several donors shared about 5% of their naive CD4 clonotypes.

Trimming took 3 bases from V and 13 from J, leaving 15 bases between them. This CDR3 contains 13 residues. Germline V CDR1 and CDR2: SGHTA, FQGNSA. A note on this clone: Its target is unknown.

This table comes from immunoSEQ multiplex PCR, and its TCRdb copy is limited to in-frame clones, with some not included. Of 2 million to 2.5 million clones in the sample, around 95% were seen once. There were only Caucasian adults among the donors, and all lived in Nashville, Tennessee. This clonotype originated in a man aged 18 to 35 in good health. J is TRBJ2-2 and V is TRBV7-2; the D gene is possibly TRBD1 (5 bases). The specimen sequenced was naive CD4+ T cells sorted from blood. Noted subset: CD45RA+ positively selected. Here the CDR3 reads CASSFKGLMGLFF. CDR3 coding DNA: TGTGCCAGCAGCTTCAAGGGGCTAATGGGGCTGTTTTTT.